The 30 T cell receptor beta chains in this list originate from one sample, sequenced in a study of cytomegalovirus exposure and HLA in healthy donors. The PCR ran on 60 Vbeta and 13 Jbeta primers. Sequencing used immunoSEQ multiplex PCR; TCRdb keeps in-frame clones, though not all of them. The data contain around 270,000 clones, roughly 80% of them singletons. The material sequenced was PBMCs. All receptors come from a girl aged 2 to 9 in good health and CMV-seronegative.

This chain joins TRBV27 and TRBJ1-3; no clear D. Trimming cost V 6 bases and J 0 bases, with 9 bases left between them. CDR1 and CDR2 from the germline V gene are MNHEY and SMNVEV (reference sequence). CDR3 size: 14 residues. This CDR3 reads CASSSSRSGNTIYF. CDR3 coding DNA: TGTGCCAGCAGCAGTTCCCGCTCTGGAAACACCATATATTTT.

The V and J genes are TRBV28 and TRBJ2-5; D is perhaps TRBD2 (5 bases). There are 12 residues in the CDR3. V shed 8 bases and J shed 4 bases, with 11 bases lying between them. CDR1 is MDHEN, CDR2 SYDVKM, per germline. The CDR3 bases are TGTGCCAGCGGATCTAGCCGAGAGACCCAGTACTTC. This gives the protein CASGSSRETQYF. Looking up the rest from reference TRBV28 and TRBJ2-5 gives the full variable domain: DVKVTQSSRYLVKRTGEKVFLECVQDMDHENMFWYRQDPGLGLRLIYFSYDVKMKEKGDIPEGYSVSREKKERFSLILESASTNQTSMYLCASGSSRETQYFGPGTRLLVL.

The CDR3 DNA follows: TGTGCCAGCAGCTTGTCCCCGGGACAGCCTAATGAAAAACTGTTTTTT. The encoded protein is CASSLSPGQPNEKLFF. This rearrangement joins TRBV5-6 to TRBJ1-4; 7 bases map to TRBD1. The CDR3 has 16 amino acids. Germline V gives CDR1 SGHDT, CDR2 YYEEEE. V shed 1 base and J 3 bases; nucleotides not matched to a gene: 6.

This sequence joins TRBV6-1 and TRBJ2-3; D is uncertain. Trimming took off 10 bases at V and 0 bases at J, with 14 bases between the two ends. Germline values: CDR1 MNHNS, CDR2 SASEGT. This CDR3 comprises 14 residues. The CDR3 coding sequence is TGTGCCATACGACCGCGGATTAGCACAGATACGCAGTATTTT. As protein: CAIRPRISTDTQYF.

V and J are TRBV5-1 and TRBJ1-1; 7 nucleotides match TRBD1. There are 15 residues in the CDR3. The trim removed 1 base at V and 7 bases at J, leaving 10 bases unmatched. Germline values: CDR1 SGHRS, CDR2 YFSETQ. The CDR3 DNA reads TGCGCCAGCAGCTTGAGTCAGGGGGATCCCTTTGAAGCTTTCTTT. Translated, it gives CASSLSQGDPFEAFF. The full variable domain, completed using reference TRBV5-1 and TRBJ1-1, is KAGVTQTPRYLIKTRGQQVTLSCSPISGHRSVSWYQQTPGQGLQFLFEYFSETQRNKGNFPGRFSGRQFSNSRSEMNVSTLELGDSALYLCASSLSQGDPFEAFFGQGTRLTVV.

The CDR3 bases are TGTGCCAGCAGCGAAACTAGCAGGGGGTACAATGAGCAGTTCTTC. As protein: CASSETSRGYNEQFF. The gene calls are TRBV7-6 and TRBJ2-1; a weak D match, TRBD1 (7 bases). This CDR3 region has 15 residues. From germline, CDR1 is SGHVS and CDR2 FNYEAQ. The ends were cut back, 5 bases at V and 4 bases at J, with 15 bases in the middle.

The table lists this clone with a few counts. V and J are TRBV4-1 and TRBJ2-3, with 7 nucleotides matching TRBD1. This CDR3 contains 18 residues. The ends lost 2 bases at V and 2 bases at J; junction bases unmatched: 13. CDR1 and CDR2 from the germline V gene are MGHRA and YSYEKL. CDR3 loop: CASSQILRQGTLTDTQYF. The CDR3 DNA is TGCGCCAGCAGCCAAATTTTGAGACAGGGCACTCTCACAGATACGCAGTATTTT.

V is TRBV11-2 and J is TRBJ2-1, with D tentatively TRBD2 (6 bases). Trimming cost V 2 bases and J 6 bases, with 17 bases left between them. This CDR3 spans 16 amino acids. Germline V gene sequence: CDR1 SGHAT, CDR2 FQNNGV. CDR3: CASSLTIAVQGNEQFF. The DNA of the CDR3 is TGTGCCAGCAGCTTAACTATAGCGGTTCAAGGCAATGAGCAGTTCTTC.

V and J are TRBV5-8 and TRBJ2-7; the D gene is possibly TRBD2 (5 bases). V shed 4 bases and J shed 0 bases, with 11 bases lying between them. Germline CDR1 SGHTS, CDR2 YDEGEE. This CDR3 comprises 14 residues. Here the CDR3 DNA reads TGTGCCAGCAGCCTAGAGGGCAGCTCCTACGAGCAGTACTTC. It yields the protein CASSLEGSSYEQYF.

V is TRBV27 and J is TRBJ2-7; 11 nucleotides agree with TRBD1. V trimming: 0 bases; J trimming: 6 bases; junction bases outside the gene matches: 7. The CDR3 covers 16 residues. Germline V lookup: CDR1 MNHEY, CDR2 SMNVEV (reference sequence). CDR3 DNA sequence: TGTGCCAGCAGTTTATCCCTACCGGGACAGGGGGGCGAGCAGTACTTC. Translating it yields CASSLSLPGQGGEQYF.

The chain carries TRBV28 and TRBJ2-7, with TRBD1 identical over 9 bases. From germline, CDR1 is MDHEN and CDR2 SYDVKM. Trimming took 2 bases from V and 1 from J; bases not matched to a gene: 6. CDR3 length: 16 residues. The chain's CDR3 is CASSLAGTGLSYEQYF. The DNA of the CDR3 is TGTGCCAGCAGTTTAGCCGGGACAGGGCTTTCCTACGAGCAGTACTTC.

This clone has just a few counts. The chain recombines TRBV25-1 with TRBJ1-5; 7 nucleotides line up with TRBD1. The CDR3 spans 14 residues. Germline V gene lookup returns CDR1 MGHDK and CDR2 SYGVNS. Trimming cost V 4 bases and J 1 base; bases outside gene matches: 1. This chain's CDR3 is CASSVRGSNQPQHF. As DNA, the CDR3 is TGTGCCAGCAGTGTCAGGGGGAGCAATCAGCCCCAGCATTTT.

The chain links TRBV28 to TRBJ2-7, with D perhaps TRBD1 (6 bases). V was clipped by 3 bases and J by 4 bases, with 13 bases between them. CDR1 and CDR2 (germline): MDHEN, SYDVKM. The CDR3 has 14 residues. CDR3 DNA: TGTGCCAGCAGTTTTAGGGGGAGCGCTTACGAGCAGTACTTC. Protein: CASSFRGSAYEQYF.

This clone was picked up one time. The V and J genes are TRBV28 and TRBJ1-1; 7 bases align to TRBD1. Looked up from germline, CDR1 is MDHEN and CDR2 is SYDVKM. After removal of 6 bases from V and 8 bases from J, the junction contained 9 bases not matched to a gene. The CDR3 consists of 13 residues. CDR3 sequence (DNA): TGTGCCAGCAGATCCCCAGACAGGGTGGAAGCTTTCTTT. It encodes CASRSPDRVEAFF.

The rearrangement links TRBV18 to TRBJ2-2, with 7 bases that match TRBD2. Looked up from germline, CDR1 is KGHSH and CDR2 is LQKENI. V was pared by 5 bases and J by 1 base, with 7 bases of the junction left unmatched. This CDR3 comprises 16 residues. The CDR3 here is CASSVQSSGNTGELFF. The CDR3 DNA reads as TGTGCCAGCTCAGTGCAGTCTAGCGGGAACACCGGGGAGCTGTTTTTT. The full variable domain, completed using reference TRBV18 and TRBJ2-2, is NAGVMQNPRHLVRRRGQEARLRCSPMKGHSHVYWYRQLPEEGLKFMVYLQKENIIDESGMPKERFSAEFPKEGPSILRIQQVVRGDSAAYFCASSVQSSGNTGELFFGEGSRLTVL.

The gene calls are TRBV7-9 and TRBJ2-7; unclear D gene. The germline V gene has CDR1 SEHNR and CDR2 FQNEAQ (reference sequence). The CDR3 has 14 amino acids. V lost 1 base and J 0 bases, leaving 7 bases between the germline ends. The CDR3 DNA sequence: TGTGCCAGCAGCTTAGTCATGTCCTCCTACGAGCAGTACTTC. Its protein is CASSLVMSSYEQYF.

The chain uses TRBV28 and TRBJ2-3, with TRBD2 matching over 8 bases. The CDR3 extends over 16 amino acids. J lost 6 bases, V lost 3 bases, and 11 bases had no gene match. Germline CDR1 reads MDHEN; CDR2 reads SYDVKM. The CDR3, as DNA: TGTGCCAGCAGTTTCGGCGACGGGAGGGCAGGGGATACGCAGTATTTT. It yields the protein CASSFGDGRAGDTQYF.

This chain connects TRBV5-1 to TRBJ2-5, with 9 bases identical to TRBD2. Germline V CDR1 and CDR2: SGHRS, YFSETQ. Unmatched junction bases numbered 12, after V lost 4 bases and J lost 5 bases. There are 16 residues in the CDR3. In DNA, the CDR3 is TGCGCCAGCAGCAGTGTTGGAGCGGGGGGCCGGGAGACCCAGTACTTC. Residues: CASSSVGAGGRETQYF.

V and J are TRBV18 and TRBJ1-2; TRBD1 matches 7 bases. V gave up 5 bases and J gave up 2 bases; unmatched junction bases: 20. This CDR3 has 19 amino acids. Germline V gene data show CDR1 as KGHSH and CDR2 as LQKENI. The CDR3: CASSSFRAGSRGPNYGYTF. The CDR3 DNA reads TGTGCCAGCTCATCATTCAGAGCGGGCTCTAGGGGGCCGAACTATGGCTACACCTTC.

The J gene is TRBJ1-2, the V gene TRBV6-5; D gene ambiguous. V lost 2 bases and J lost 2, with 9 bases in between. The CDR3 length is 14 residues. The V gene's germline CDR1 is MNHEY and CDR2 SVGAGI. This CDR3 reads CASSYGYGNYGYTF. The DNA for the CDR3 is TGTGCCAGCAGTTACGGGTACGGGAACTATGGCTACACCTTC.

This clone was counted only a few times. The chain has TRBV4-2 and TRBJ1-1; 8 bases align to TRBD1. Per germline, CDR1 LGHNA and CDR2 YNFKEQ. Losses at the gene ends were 2 bases for V and 7 bases for J; bases not matched to a gene: 6. The CDR3 is made up of 14 amino acids. The CDR3 nucleotides read TGTGCCAGCAGCCAAAAAGACAGGGGTGGTGAAGCTTTCTTT. It translates to CASSQKDRGGEAFF.

The CDR3 protein is CASSSWGTVGSQPQHF. Here the CDR3 DNA reads TGTGCCAGCAGCTCATGGGGGACAGTCGGTAGTCAGCCCCAGCATTTT. The rearrangement joins TRBV7-8 to TRBJ1-5; 7 positions agree with TRBD1. This CDR3 comprises 16 residues. CDR1 and CDR2 (germline): SGHVS, FQNEAQ. J was trimmed by 6 bases and V by 4 bases; bases with no gene match: 12. Together with reference TRBV7-8 and TRBJ1-5, the CDR3 gives the full variable domain: GAGVSQSPRYKVAKRGQDVALRCDPISGHVSLFWYQQALGQGPEFLTYFQNEAQLDKSGLPSDRFFAERPEGSVSTLKIQRTQQEDSAVYLCASSSWGTVGSQPQHFGDGTRLSIL.

This chain uses TRBV10-1 with TRBJ2-1; 10 nucleotides agree with TRBD2. Germline loops: CDR1 WNHNN, CDR2 SYGVQD (reference sequence). With 6 bases clipped from V and 10 bases from J, the junction kept 15 bases outside the gene matches. This CDR3 is built from 16 residues. The CDR3 region is CASSALLAGGSYEQFF. Here the CDR3 DNA reads TGCGCCAGCAGCGCACTATTAGCGGGAGGCTCGTACGAGCAGTTCTTC.

The gene calls are TRBV6-1 and TRBJ2-1, with D perhaps TRBD1 (6 bases). The CDR3 sequence is 14 residues long. Germline V CDR1 and CDR2: MNHNS, SASEGT. V gave up 6 bases and J gave up 9 bases, with 18 bases separating them. For the CDR3, the DNA is TGTGCCAGCAGGGGACACCAACTAAGCGGTGAGCAGTTCTTC. Translation: CASRGHQLSGEQFF.

This clone was found once. The junction differs from germline at one of its ends, possibly a read error. V gene TRBV7-9 combines with J gene TRBJ2-7; TRBD2 aligns across 7 bases. Per the germline V gene, CDR1 is SEHNR and CDR2 is FQNEAQ (reference sequence). This CDR3 has 16 amino acids. The CDR3 nucleotides read TGTTCCAGCAGCCCGCCCCCACCGGCGGGAGAATACGAGCAGTACTTC. Residues: CSSSPPPPAGEYEQYF. Complete variable domain (other parts from reference TRBV7-9 and TRBJ2-7): DTGVSQNPRHKITKRGQNVTFRCDPISEHNRLYWYRQTLGQGPEFLTYFQNEAQLEKSRLLSDRFSAERPKGSFSTLEIQRTEQGDSAMYLCSSSPPPPAGEYEQYFGPGTRLTVT.

This clone turned up a few times. The gene calls are TRBV11-1 and TRBJ2-1, with D tentatively TRBD1 (6 bases). V was pared by 4 bases and J by 8 bases, with 15 bases between. The CDR3 has 14 residues. CDR1 SGHAT and CDR2 FQDESV come from the germline V gene (reference sequence). This chain's CDR3 is CASSWTPGAHEQFF. DNA for the CDR3: TGTGCCAGCAGCTGGACCCCAGGGGCGCATGAGCAGTTCTTC.

Here the CDR3 reads CASSSLDRRGEKLFF. DNA of the CDR3: TGTGCCAGCAGTTCCCTCGACAGGAGAGGTGAAAAACTGTTTTTT. The V call is TRBV27, the J call TRBJ1-4; D possibly corresponds to TRBD1 (6 bases). Germline V lookup: CDR1 MNHEY, CDR2 SMNVEV (reference sequence). Trimming removed 4 bases at V and 7 bases at J, with 16 bases between. The CDR3 runs to 15 residues.

The genes are TRBV2 and TRBJ2-1, with D tentatively TRBD1 (7 bases). V was pared by 6 bases and J by 6 bases, with 18 bases between. Germline assignment: CDR1 SNHLY and CDR2 FYNNEI. The CDR3 is 15 residues long. The CDR3 bases are TGTGCCAGCAGGGGACAGCTACTCGGGGGCAATGAGCAGTTCTTC. Residues: CASRGQLLGGNEQFF.

In this sample, this clone turned up once. The V and J genes are TRBV5-1 and TRBJ1-2; D may be TRBD1 (6 bases). The CDR3 loop spans 15 amino acids. The V gene's germline CDR1 is SGHRS and CDR2 YFSETQ. Trimming cost V 4 bases and J 3 bases, with 16 bases left between them. The CDR3 here is CASSPRTDRYYGYTF. The CDR3 nucleotides are TGCGCCAGCAGCCCGCGGACCGACAGGTACTATGGCTACACCTTC.

The rearrangement joins TRBV5-4 to TRBJ2-7; the match to TRBD1 covers 9 bases. V lost 4 bases to trimming and J lost 7 bases; unmatched junction nucleotides: 6. The V gene's germline CDR1 is SGHNT and CDR2 YYREEE (reference sequence). The CDR3 is made up of 13 amino acids. The DNA for the CDR3 is TGTGCCAGCAGCGTACAGGGGGCAGGGGAGCAGTACTTC. Protein product: CASSVQGAGEQYF. Full variable domain (remainder filled in from reference TRBV5-4 and TRBJ2-7): ETGVTQSPTHLIKTRGQQVTLRCSSQSGHNTVSWYQQALGQGPQFIFQYYREEENGRGNFPPRFSGLQFPNYSSELNVNALELDDSALYLCASSVQGAGEQYFGPGTRLTVT.